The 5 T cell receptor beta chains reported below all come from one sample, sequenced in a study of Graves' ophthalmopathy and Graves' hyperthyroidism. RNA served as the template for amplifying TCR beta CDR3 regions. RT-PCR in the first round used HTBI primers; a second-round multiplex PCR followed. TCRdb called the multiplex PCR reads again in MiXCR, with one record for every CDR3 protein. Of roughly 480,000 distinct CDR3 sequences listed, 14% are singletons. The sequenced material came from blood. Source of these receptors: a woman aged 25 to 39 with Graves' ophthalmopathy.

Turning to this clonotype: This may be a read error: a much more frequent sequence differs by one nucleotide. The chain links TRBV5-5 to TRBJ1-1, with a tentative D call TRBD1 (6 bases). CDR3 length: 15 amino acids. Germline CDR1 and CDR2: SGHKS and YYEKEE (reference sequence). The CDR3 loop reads CASSLDAGAATEACF. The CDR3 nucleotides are TGTGCCAGCAGCTTGGATGCAGGGGCGGCCACTGAAGCTTGCTTT.

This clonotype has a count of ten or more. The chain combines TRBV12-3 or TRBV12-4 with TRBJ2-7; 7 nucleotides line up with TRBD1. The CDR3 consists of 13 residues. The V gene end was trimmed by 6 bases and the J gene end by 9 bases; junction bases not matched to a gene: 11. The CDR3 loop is CASSPGTAGRQYF. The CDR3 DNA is TGTGCCAGCAGCCCCGGGACAGCCGGGCGGCAGTACTTC.

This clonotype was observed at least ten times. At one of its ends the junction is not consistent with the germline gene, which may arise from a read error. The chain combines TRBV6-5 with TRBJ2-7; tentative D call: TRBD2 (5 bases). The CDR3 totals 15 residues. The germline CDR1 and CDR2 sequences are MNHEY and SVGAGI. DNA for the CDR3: TGTGCCAGCAATTCCGACCATACGGGATACTACGGGCAGTACTTC. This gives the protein CASNSDHTGYYGQYF.

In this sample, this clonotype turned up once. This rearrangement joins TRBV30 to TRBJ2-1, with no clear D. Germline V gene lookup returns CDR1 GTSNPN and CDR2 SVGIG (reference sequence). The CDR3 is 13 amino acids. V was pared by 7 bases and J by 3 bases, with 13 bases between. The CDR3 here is CASGDKNYNEQFF. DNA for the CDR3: TGTGCCTCCGGAGACAAGAACTACAATGAGCAGTTCTTC.

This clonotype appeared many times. The CDR3 sequence: CASLKNRVGGTEAFF. The CDR3 nucleotides read TGTGCCAGCCTTAAGAACAGGGTTGGGGGCACTGAAGCTTTCTTT. This rearrangement joins TRBV6-2 or TRBV6-3 to TRBJ1-1, with D possibly matching TRBD1 (6 bases). Trimming shortened V by 8 bases and J by 4 bases, and 20 bases separated the two germline ends. Germline V gives CDR1 MNHEY, CDR2 SVGEGT. The CDR3 spans 15 residues.